This T cell receptor beta chain derives from a study of cytomegalovirus exposure and HLA in healthy donors. Regarding this clone: Antigen specificity is unknown.

Separation from the roughly 680-subject first cohort characterized the approximately 120-subject validation cohort, to which the donors belonged. General study results and limits: High sensitivity and specificity were reportedly achieved when the classifier diagnosed cytomegalovirus status.

The method was immunoSEQ multiplex PCR; TCRdb's version includes in-frame clones alone and lacks a portion of them. The repertoire holds about 250,000 clones, less than 90% seen once, with approximately 12% in the top ten. Germline lookup yields CDR1 LNHNV and CDR2 YYDKDF (reference sequence). CDR3 size: 12 residues. V dropped 3 bases and J dropped 11; count of bases not matched to a gene: 4. The receptor comes from a young man in good health and CMV-seropositive. Sequenced: PBMCs. The rearrangement links TRBV15 to TRBJ1-1; 9 bases fit TRBD1. CDR3 sequence reads: CATSRAGTGAFF. Here the CDR3 DNA reads TGTGCCACCAGCAGGGCCGGGACAGGGGCTTTCTTT.